The entry that follows covers one T cell receptor beta chain sequence. An end of the junction differs from the germline gene, which may be a read error. Data came from immunoSEQ multiplex PCR; TCRdb stores just in-frame clones and leaves some out. The sample carries about 190,000 clones, around 80% recorded once. The CDR3 has 13 residues. Germline values: CDR1 SSHAT, CDR2 FNYEAQ (reference sequence). The sample originates from a study of blood T cell repertoires in COVID-19. Background on the study: Samples taken during acute and convalescent COVID-19 were collected in the United States, Italy and Spain. PBMCs, B-cell-depleted T cells, or T cells provided the cDNA or gDNA that made up the material.

The genes are TRBV7-7 and TRBJ1-1, with D possibly matching TRBD1 (5 bases). The sequence was collected from a man aged 25 to 45 with active or convalescent COVID-19. The sample consisted of peripheral blood. The CDR3, as DNA: TGTGCTAGCAGTCTCAGGGAGGGCACTGAAGCTTTCTTT. Translating gives CASSLREGTEAFF.